These 30 T cell receptor beta chains were all obtained from the same sample, sequenced in a study of blood T cell repertoires in COVID-19. TCRdb keeps only in-frame clones here, not all; method: immunoSEQ multiplex PCR. The sample has 350,000 to 450,000 clones, 91% seen once; the top ten hold more than 0.85%. The source material was PBMCs or T cells enriched from blood (not recorded which). The receptors come from a woman in her forties who had been exposed to COVID-19.

The V and J genes are TRBV12-3 or TRBV12-4 and TRBJ2-7; 7 nucleotides match TRBD1. Trimming took 6 bases from V and 2 from J; bases not matched to a gene: 4. This CDR3 is 13 amino acids long. CDR3 protein: CASRRTGAYEQYF. CDR3 sequence (DNA): TGTGCCAGCAGGCGGACAGGTGCCTACGAGCAGTACTTC.

The chain is built from TRBV27 and TRBJ1-2; D is perhaps TRBD1 (5 bases). CDR3 length equals 14 residues. Germline V gene sequence: CDR1 MNHEY, CDR2 SMNVEV (reference sequence). Trimming shortened V by 5 bases and J by 8 bases, and 18 bases separated the two germline ends. CDR3 loop: CASSPRVGVRGYTF. The CDR3 DNA reads TGTGCCAGCAGTCCTCGGGTAGGGGTTCGGGGCTACACCTTC.

The chain links TRBV5-1 to TRBJ2-3; the match to TRBD2 covers 9 bases. CDR1 SGHRS and CDR2 YFSETQ come from the germline V gene. V lost 0 bases to trimming and J lost 1 base; unmatched junction nucleotides: 0. The CDR3 totals 15 residues. CDR3 nucleotides: TGCGCCAGCAGCTTGGTAGCGGGGGGCACAGATACGCAGTATTTT. It translates to CASSLVAGGTDTQYF.

The V call is TRBV5-4, the J call TRBJ1-1, with a weak D call TRBD1 (6 bases). V was pared by 1 base and J by 4 bases, with 11 bases between. The CDR3 spans 14 residues. Germline V lookup: CDR1 SGHNT, CDR2 YYREEE (reference sequence). In nucleotides, the CDR3 is TGTGCCAGCAGCTTGCCCACAGGGAGCACTGAAGCTTTCTTT. Protein: CASSLPTGSTEAFF.

The gene calls are TRBV5-4 and TRBJ2-1, with a tentative D call TRBD1 (5 bases). Per the germline V gene, CDR1 is SGHNT and CDR2 is YYREEE (reference sequence). The V and J ends lost 2 bases and 9 bases respectively, with 18 bases between them. CDR3 length equals 15 residues. CDR3 loop: CASSLVTDGRGEQFF. The CDR3 DNA is TGTGCCAGCAGCTTAGTAACGGATGGAAGGGGTGAGCAGTTCTTC. Supplemented by reference TRBV5-4 and TRBJ2-1, the full variable domain reads ETGVTQSPTHLIKTRGQQVTLRCSSQSGHNTVSWYQQALGQGPQFIFQYYREEENGRGNFPPRFSGLQFPNYSSELNVNALELDDSALYLCASSLVTDGRGEQFFGPGTRLTVL.

The rearrangement joins TRBV6-6 to TRBJ1-2, with D unresolved. The CDR3 length is 13 residues. The germline gives CDR1 MNHNY, CDR2 SVGAGI (reference sequence). V dropped 0 bases and J dropped 5 bases, with 7 bases sitting between them. This CDR3 is CASSYSIRYGYTF. Written as DNA, the CDR3 is TGTGCCAGCAGTTACTCGATTCGGTATGGCTACACCTTC.

Only a few counts were recorded for this clone. The rearrangement joins TRBV5-6 to TRBJ2-7; perhaps TRBD1 as D (5 bases). The germline gives CDR1 SGHDT, CDR2 YYEEEE. This CDR3 has 14 residues. Deletions cut 4 bases from V and 0 bases from J, with 11 bases between. CDR3 coding DNA: TGTGCCAGCAGCCAGACAGACCTCTCCTACGAGCAGTACTTC. Residues: CASSQTDLSYEQYF.

The V gene is TRBV18, the J gene TRBJ1-5; D possibly corresponds to TRBD1 (5 bases). From germline, CDR1 is KGHSH and CDR2 LQKENI. CDR3 size: 17 residues. V was clipped by 3 bases and J by 3 bases, with 18 bases between them. The CDR3 coding sequence is TGTGCCAGCTCACCTGGTGGGGGGAGACGCAACAATCAGCCCCAGCATTTT. Protein sequence: CASSPGGGRRNNQPQHF.

The chain has TRBV7-2 and TRBJ1-1; unclear D gene. In germline, CDR1 is SGHTA, CDR2 FQGNSA. V lost 1 base and J 1 base, leaving 13 bases between the germline ends. There are 16 residues in the CDR3. CDR3 protein: CASSLGRRQSNTEAFF. The CDR3 bases are TGTGCCAGCAGCTTAGGACGAAGACAATCGAACACTGAAGCTTTCTTT. Full variable domain (remainder filled in from reference TRBV7-2 and TRBJ1-1): GAGVSQSPSNKVTEKGKDVELRCDPISGHTALYWYRQSLGQGLEFLIYFQGNSAPDKSGLPSDRFSAERTGGSVSTLTIQRTQQEDSAVYLCASSLGRRQSNTEAFFGQGTRLTVV.

The rearrangement links TRBV6-4 to TRBJ2-7, with 8 nucleotides matching TRBD1. The germline CDR1 and CDR2 sequences are MRHNA and SNTAGT. CDR3 length equals 17 residues. Trimming took 7 bases from V and 7 from J; bases not matched to a gene: 21. The CDR3: CASTSRVPGQVTREQYF. The CDR3 coding sequence is TGTGCCAGCACCTCCCGGGTCCCGGGACAGGTCACCCGGGAGCAGTACTTC.

The sample holds one count of this clone. This chain joins TRBV5-1 and TRBJ1-3; unclear D gene. Germline-derived CDR1 and CDR2 are SGHRS and YFSETQ. The V and J ends lost 1 base and 2 bases respectively, with 16 bases between them. CDR3 length equals 17 residues. The CDR3: CASSLYPQMQAGNTIYF. The CDR3, as DNA: TGCGCCAGCAGCTTGTACCCTCAAATGCAGGCTGGAAACACCATATATTTT.

The chain joins TRBV5-6 to TRBJ2-3; D remains unclear. The length of the CDR3 is 14 residues. In germline, CDR1 is SGHDT, CDR2 YYEEEE. V was cut by 1 base and J by 2 bases, with 8 bases left in between. As DNA, the CDR3 is TGTGCCAGCAGCTTGTCTATCCCCACAGATACGCAGTATTTT. Translating gives CASSLSIPTDTQYF.

This chain joins TRBV27 and TRBJ2-7; no firm D call. This CDR3 is built from 13 residues. Per germline, CDR1 MNHEY and CDR2 SMNVEV (reference sequence). Trimming took off 6 bases at V and 2 bases at J, with 11 bases between the two ends. The CDR3 nucleotides read TGTGCCAGCAGCCCGACACGGCCCTACGAGCAGTACTTC. This codes for CASSPTRPYEQYF.

This clone was seen a few times. The chain couples TRBV2 to TRBJ1-5; 8 bases are shared with TRBD1. The germline gives CDR1 SNHLY, CDR2 FYNNEI. The CDR3 consists of 15 residues. V gave up 5 bases and J gave up 4 bases; unmatched junction bases: 7. CDR3 protein: CASSRRTGKNQPQHF. CDR3 DNA sequence: TGTGCCAGCAGTCGTCGGACAGGGAAGAATCAGCCCCAGCATTTT.

The J gene is TRBJ2-2, the V gene TRBV6-5, with TRBD2 identical over 8 bases. Germline V CDR1 and CDR2: MNHEY, SVGAGI. J gave up 6 bases and V 6 bases, and 9 bases lay outside the gene matches. The length of the CDR3 is 15 residues. This CDR3 is CASRSGTRMSGELFF. The CDR3 nucleotides read TGTGCCAGCAGATCCGGGACTAGGATGTCCGGGGAGCTGTTTTTT.

The rearrangement uses TRBV29-1 and TRBJ2-5, with 9 bases identical to TRBD2. V dropped 7 bases and J dropped 2; count of bases not matched to a gene: 14. CDR1 is SQVTM and CDR2 is ANQGSEA in the germline V gene. This CDR3 region has 16 residues. For the CDR3, the DNA is TGCAGCGGTCGGGGTAGCGGGGGAGGCCCTCAAGAGACCCAGTACTTC. Amino acid sequence: CSGRGSGGGPQETQYF.

V usage is TRBV7-2 and J usage is TRBJ2-2; a possible D gene is TRBD2 (6 bases). The CDR3 runs to 17 residues. With 5 bases removed from V and 5 bases from J, the gap between germline ends came to 21 bases. Germline values: CDR1 SGHTA, CDR2 FQGNSA. The CDR3: CASSPSLTGARTGELFF. The DNA for the CDR3 is TGTGCCAGCAGCCCAAGCTTGACGGGAGCTAGAACCGGGGAGCTGTTTTTT.

The chain joins TRBV24-1 to TRBJ2-3; tentatively, D is TRBD1 (6 bases). There are 15 residues in the CDR3. Germline V lookup: CDR1 KGHDR, CDR2 SFDVKD. Trimming pared 7 bases from V and 2 bases from J, leaving 15 bases between. Written as DNA, the CDR3 is TGTGCCACCAGCCAGATTGGGGGCCTCACAGATACGCAGTATTTT. It is translated as CATSQIGGLTDTQYF.

The rearrangement uses TRBV7-9 and TRBJ1-5; 7 positions match TRBD1. Germline assignment: CDR1 SEHNR and CDR2 FQNEAQ (reference sequence). V lost 5 bases to trimming and J lost 4 bases; unmatched junction nucleotides: 8. The CDR3 totals 15 residues. The CDR3 protein is CASSRYDRVNQPQHF. CDR3 sequence (DNA): TGTGCCAGCAGCCGATATGACAGGGTAAATCAGCCCCAGCATTTT. The full variable domain, with the rest looked up from reference TRBV7-9 and TRBJ1-5, is DTGVSQNPRHKITKRGQNVTFRCDPISEHNRLYWYRQTLGQGPEFLTYFQNEAQLEKSRLLSDRFSAERPKGSFSTLEIQRTEQGDSAMYLCASSRYDRVNQPQHFGDGTRLSIL.

This rearrangement joins TRBV5-1 to TRBJ1-3; D remains ambiguous. The CDR3 extends over 15 amino acids. V was shortened by 5 bases and J by 0 bases, with 12 bases between the two germline ends. Germline V gene data show CDR1 as SGHRS and CDR2 as YFSETQ. The CDR3 coding sequence is TGCGCCAGCAGGGTAGAGATTAGCTCTGGAAACACCATATATTTT. As protein: CASRVEISSGNTIYF.

V gene TRBV5-5 combines with J gene TRBJ1-6; TRBD1 aligns across 7 bases. CDR1 SGHKS and CDR2 YYEKEE come from the germline V gene (reference sequence). The V and J ends lost 4 bases and 4 bases, in that order; junction bases with no gene match: 5. The CDR3 is 15 residues long. CDR3 nucleotides: TGTGCCAGCAGCCGATCACAGGGGTATAATTCACCCCTCCACTTT. Its protein is CASSRSQGYNSPLHF.

This chain joins TRBV29-1 and TRBJ1-2; maybe TRBD1 (6 bases). V was pared by 3 bases and J by 7 bases, with 18 bases between. CDR3 length equals 14 residues. Looked up from germline, CDR1 is SQVTM and CDR2 is ANQGSEA. CDR3 sequence: CSVELVQGPSGYTF. CDR3 DNA: TGCAGCGTTGAGCTGGTCCAGGGGCCCTCTGGCTACACCTTC.

The chain links TRBV7-2 to TRBJ2-7; the D gene is possibly TRBD1 (5 bases). Trimming left V 4 bases short and J 2 bases short, with 12 bases between. The CDR3 spans 14 residues. CDR1 and CDR2 from the germline V gene are SGHTA and FQGNSA. The CDR3 sequence: CASSYRMTAYEQYF. Here the CDR3 DNA reads TGTGCCAGCAGCTACCGGATGACAGCCTACGAGCAGTACTTC.

This chain joins TRBV30 and TRBJ1-5; TRBD1 is a possible D gene (6 bases). V was cut by 4 bases and J by 9 bases, with 22 bases left in between. CDR3 length equals 15 residues. CDR1 is GTSNPN, CDR2 SVGIG, per germline (reference sequence). The CDR3 nucleotides read TGTGCCTGGACCAAGGGGGGGGCCCGTACTACGCCCCAGCATTTT. It translates to CAWTKGGARTTPQHF.

The gene calls are TRBV6-5 and TRBJ2-7; weak D call: TRBD2 (5 bases). The CDR3 is 14 amino acids. V was shortened by 5 bases and J by 4 bases, with 15 bases between the two germline ends. Germline CDR1 reads MNHEY; CDR2 reads SVGAGI. CDR3 in amino acids: CASSKLAIEYEQYF. The CDR3 DNA is TGTGCCAGCAGTAAGCTAGCTATTGAGTACGAGCAGTACTTC.

This chain links TRBV5-1 with TRBJ1-2, with D unclear. Germline CDR1 reads SGHRS; CDR2 reads YFSETQ. The CDR3 covers 13 residues. The V gene lost 1 base and the J gene lost 2 bases, with 6 bases spanning the gap. The CDR3 DNA is TGCGCCAGCAGCTTGCTAGTGAACTATGGCTACACCTTC. Its protein product is CASSLLVNYGYTF.

The CDR3 DNA sequence: TGCGCCAGCAAATTCCGTTCAACTAATGAAAAACTGTTTTTT. It yields the protein CASKFRSTNEKLFF. This chain joins TRBV10-1 and TRBJ1-4; D not resolved. The length of the CDR3 is 14 residues. CDR1 and CDR2 (germline): WNHNN, SYGVQD (reference sequence). V gave up 7 bases and J gave up 0 bases, with 9 bases separating them.

The J gene is TRBJ2-2, the V gene TRBV5-1; 11 bases map to TRBD1. V lost 4 bases and J lost 6; bases outside the gene matches: 5. Germline CDR1 SGHRS, CDR2 YFSETQ. CDR3 length equals 15 residues. The CDR3 DNA reads TGCGCCAGCAGCCCTGGGACAGGGGGAGCCGGGGAGCTGTTTTTT. This sequence encodes CASSPGTGGAGELFF.

The chain carries TRBV5-1 and TRBJ1-5; TRBD1 matches 7 bases. The ends lost 4 bases at V and 2 bases at J; junction bases unmatched: 3. The germline V gene encodes CDR1 SGHRS and CDR2 YFSETQ. The CDR3 consists of 14 residues. The CDR3, as DNA: TGCGCCAGCAGCCTTGACAGGGGCAATCAGCCCCAGCATTTT. This gives the protein CASSLDRGNQPQHF.

The chain carries TRBV30 and TRBJ1-6, with 9 bases fitting TRBD1. The CDR3 is 12 amino acids. The germline CDR1 and CDR2 sequences are GTSNPN and SVGIG (reference sequence). Trimming removed 8 bases from V and 6 bases from J; junction bases left unmatched: 2. CDR3 DNA sequence: TGTGCCGGGGGACAGGGTAATTCACCCCTCCACTTT. Residues: CAGGQGNSPLHF.